This T cell receptor (beta chain) was found in a study (dated by TCRdb to the late 2010s). For the study in its entirety: Blood, up to 100 ml, was collected from patients, as were about 6 to 12 samples obtained by duodenal biopsy. Cells from most subjects were stained with pooled PE-conjugated tetramers presenting the glia-alpha1a, -alpha2, -omega1 and -omega2 epitopes. To allow long-term comparison, patients who had historic T cell material from decades earlier were asked to donate new blood and biopsy samples. In total, the study looked at blood and gut biopsy samples from around 21 celiac disease patients. The study tracked gluten-specific CD4+ T cell receptor repertoires in celiac disease across blood and gut, disease stages, and intervals of weeks to decades. Overall study outcomes, separate from this receptor: Among approximately 1,700 TCRs from approximately 16 patients, around a tenth of TCR-alpha, TCR-beta or paired amino acid sequences were found to be public. Because of sampling limits, maximum clonotype overlap between two independent sequencing runs of the same sample was only 50% to 55%. The study conclusions are dependent on tetramer specificity, and antigen-specific proliferation was previously shown by roughly 80% of tetramer-sorted clones. Sharing across patients was observed for about 1% of TCR-beta sequences and 0.2% of paired TCR-alpha/beta clonotypes, and cross-contamination was concluded by the authors not to be an issue. Clonotypes specific for gluten lasted for decades, and samples taken roughly 15 to 28 years apart shared up to about 53% overlap.

Library method: 5' RACE. A modified SMART protocol was used to prepare bulk TCR libraries. On Illumina MiSeq, bulk TCR libraries were sequenced with paired-end 300 bp reads, whereas single-cell libraries were run on paired-end 250 bp MiSeq. The original methods were these. Reads were preprocessed using selected pRESTO steps, and V, D, J genes and CDR3 junctions were assigned using IMGT/HighV-QUEST. Bulk sequences were retained only when found in at least two replicas with cumulative read counts of 10 or more. For samples with more than 20 cells, repertoire diversity was measured using a sample-corrected Shannon entropy estimator. TCRdb passed the public sequencing reads through fastp at Q25 and MiXCR, retaining productive beta sequences. When rows share a CDR3 protein, they turn into one entry using the most common DNA and genes. TCRdb's processing, not the authors', yielded these V and J calls. The sample has about 600 distinct CDR3 sequences on record, over 20% of them singletons. Jointly, the top ten make up approximately 68% of the sample.

The germline V gene yields SGHTA for CDR1 and FQGNSA for CDR2. The germline ends are 16 bases apart after V is trimmed by 3 bases and J by 17 bases. From the cysteine up to the phenylalanine, the CDR3 has a length of 12 residues. Only the CDR3 DNA stays, 36 bases, in frame from base 1. When relatively high numbers of tetramer-positive T cells were contained in samples, bulk-cell sorting was performed in addition to single-cell sorting. HLA-DQ:gluten tetramers were used to isolate gluten-specific T cells, and the rearranged TCR-alpha and TCR-beta genes of those cells were then analyzed by high-throughput sequencing. All sorting was performed on a BD Aria II cell sorter, with flow data analyzed in FlowJo. This clonotype was seen at least ten times. No per-base quality is available; no much larger clone lies one base away.

The TCR originated in a female donor with celiac disease. The chain is assembled from TRBV7-2 and TRBJ2-2; TRBD2 is a weak D gene call, 5 bases matching. The specimen comprised gluten tetramer+ CD4+ T cells from blood or duodenal biopsy (not recorded which); whether cultured is not recorded, sampled while untreated, on a gluten-free diet, or during gluten challenge (not recorded which). The sample's cell subset or site, from its label and the paper: CD4+ T cells binding HLA-DQ:gluten tetramers. The CDR3 protein: CASSLGTGECFF. The DNA sequence is TGTGCCAGCAGCTTGGGCACCGGGGAGTGTTTTTTT. With all but the CDR3 taken from the reference TRBV7-2 and TRBJ2-2 genes, the full variable domain is: GAGVSQSPSNKVTEKGKDVELRCDPISGHTALYWYRQSLGQGLEFLIYFQGNSAPDKSGLPSDRFSAERTGGSVSTLTIQRTQQEDSAVYLCASSLGTGECFFGEGSRLTVL.